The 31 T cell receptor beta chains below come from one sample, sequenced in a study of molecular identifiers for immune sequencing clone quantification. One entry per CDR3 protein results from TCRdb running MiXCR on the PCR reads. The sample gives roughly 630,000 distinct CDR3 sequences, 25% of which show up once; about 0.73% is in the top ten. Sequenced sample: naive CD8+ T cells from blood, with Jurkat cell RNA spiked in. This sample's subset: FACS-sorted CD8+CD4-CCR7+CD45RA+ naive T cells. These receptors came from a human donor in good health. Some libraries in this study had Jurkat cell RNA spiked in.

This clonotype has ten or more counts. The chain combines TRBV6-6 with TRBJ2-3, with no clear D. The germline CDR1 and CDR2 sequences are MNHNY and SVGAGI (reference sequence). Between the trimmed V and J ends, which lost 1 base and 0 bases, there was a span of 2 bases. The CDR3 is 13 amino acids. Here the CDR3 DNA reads TGTGCCAGCAGTTACTACAGCACAGATACGCAGTATTTT. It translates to CASSYYSTDTQYF.

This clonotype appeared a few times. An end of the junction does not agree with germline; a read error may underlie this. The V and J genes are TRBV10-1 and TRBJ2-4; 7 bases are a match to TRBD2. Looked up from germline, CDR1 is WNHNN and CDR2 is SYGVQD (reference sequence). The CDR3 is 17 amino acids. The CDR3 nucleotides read TGCGCCAGCAGTGTGTGCGGGAGTGAAATGGGCAAAGACATTCAGTACTTC. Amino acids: CASSVCGSEMGKDIQYF.

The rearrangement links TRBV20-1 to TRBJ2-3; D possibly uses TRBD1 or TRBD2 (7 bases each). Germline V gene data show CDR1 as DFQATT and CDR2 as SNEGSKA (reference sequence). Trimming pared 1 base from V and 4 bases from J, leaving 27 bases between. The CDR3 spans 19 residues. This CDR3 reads CSARAQGQTLAGGSDTQYF. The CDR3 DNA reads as TGCAGTGCTAGAGCTCAGGGACAGACGTTAGCGGGCGGTTCAGATACGCAGTATTTT.

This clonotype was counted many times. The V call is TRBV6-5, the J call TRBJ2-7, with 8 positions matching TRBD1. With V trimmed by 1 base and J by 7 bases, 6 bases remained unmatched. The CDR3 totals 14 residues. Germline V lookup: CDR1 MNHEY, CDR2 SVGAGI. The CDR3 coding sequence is TGTGCCAGCAGTTACTGGCAGGGGGCTGATGAGCAGTACTTC. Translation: CASSYWQGADEQYF.

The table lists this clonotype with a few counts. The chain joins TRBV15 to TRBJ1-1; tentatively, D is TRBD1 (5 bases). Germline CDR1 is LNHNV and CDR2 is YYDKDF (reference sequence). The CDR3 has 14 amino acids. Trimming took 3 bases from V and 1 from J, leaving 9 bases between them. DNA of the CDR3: TGTGCCACCAGCAGGAGGGGAACGAACACTGAAGCTTTCTTT. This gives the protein CATSRRGTNTEAFF.

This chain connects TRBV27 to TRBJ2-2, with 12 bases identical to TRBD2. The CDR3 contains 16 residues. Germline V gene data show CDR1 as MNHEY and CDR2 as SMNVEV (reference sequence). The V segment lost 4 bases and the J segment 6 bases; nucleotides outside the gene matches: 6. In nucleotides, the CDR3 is TGTGCCAGCAGTTCGCTAGCGGGAGGGCCCTCCGGGGAGCTGTTTTTT. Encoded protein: CASSSLAGGPSGELFF.

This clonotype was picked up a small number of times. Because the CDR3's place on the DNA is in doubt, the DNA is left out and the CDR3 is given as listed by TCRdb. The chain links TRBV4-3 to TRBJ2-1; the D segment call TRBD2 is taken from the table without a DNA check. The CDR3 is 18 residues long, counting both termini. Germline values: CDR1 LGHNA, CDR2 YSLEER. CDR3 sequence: CASSQDYGGAYFGDEQFF.

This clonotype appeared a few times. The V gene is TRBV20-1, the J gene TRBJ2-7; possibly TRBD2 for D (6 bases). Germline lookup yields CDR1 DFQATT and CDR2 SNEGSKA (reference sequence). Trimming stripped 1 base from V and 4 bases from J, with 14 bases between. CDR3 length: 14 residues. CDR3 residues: CSARGVGGGYEQYF. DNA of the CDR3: TGCAGTGCTAGAGGGGTCGGGGGAGGTTACGAGCAGTACTTC.

The CDR3 DNA reads as TGCAGTGCTCCCCCCATGGACCCCCGGGATGGAGCTTTCTTT. It specifies CSAPPMDPRDGAFF. The chain recombines TRBV20-1 with TRBJ1-1, with D hard to call. CDR1 and CDR2 (germline): DFQATT, SNEGSKA (reference sequence). V was cut by 5 bases and J by 10 bases, with 23 bases left in between. This CDR3 comprises 14 residues.

The CDR3 spells CASSYLGGGLYNEQFF. The CDR3 DNA sequence: TGTGCCAGCAGTTATCTCGGCGGGGGGCTTTACAATGAGCAGTTCTTC. The chain links TRBV6-2 or TRBV6-3 to TRBJ2-1, with 8 bases fitting TRBD2. CDR1 and CDR2 from the germline V gene are MNHEY and SVGEGT. The CDR3 spans 16 residues. The trim removed 3 bases at V and 4 bases at J, leaving 8 bases unmatched.

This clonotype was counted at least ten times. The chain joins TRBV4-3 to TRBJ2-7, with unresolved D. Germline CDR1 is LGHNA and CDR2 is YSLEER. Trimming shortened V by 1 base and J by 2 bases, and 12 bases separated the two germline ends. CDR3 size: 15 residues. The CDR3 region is CASSQVATGPYEQYF. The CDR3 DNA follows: TGCGCCAGCAGCCAAGTCGCCACCGGTCCCTACGAGCAGTACTTC.

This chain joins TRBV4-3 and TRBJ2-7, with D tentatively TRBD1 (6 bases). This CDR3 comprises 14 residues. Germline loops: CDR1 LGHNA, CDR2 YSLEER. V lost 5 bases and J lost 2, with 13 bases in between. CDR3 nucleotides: TGCGCCAGCAGCATCGGTCAGGGGACCTACGAGCAGTACTTC. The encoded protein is CASSIGQGTYEQYF.

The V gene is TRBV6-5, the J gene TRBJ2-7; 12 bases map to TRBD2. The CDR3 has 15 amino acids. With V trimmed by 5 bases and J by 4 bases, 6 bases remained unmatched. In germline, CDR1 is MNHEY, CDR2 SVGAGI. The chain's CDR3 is CASSDRTSGKYEQYF. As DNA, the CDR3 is TGTGCCAGCAGTGATAGGACTAGCGGGAAGTACGAGCAGTACTTC.

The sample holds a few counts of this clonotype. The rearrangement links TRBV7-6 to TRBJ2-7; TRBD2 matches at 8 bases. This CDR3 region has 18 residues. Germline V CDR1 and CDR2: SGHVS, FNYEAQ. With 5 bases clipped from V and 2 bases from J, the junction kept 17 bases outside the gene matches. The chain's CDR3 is CASSLSTSAIPEAYEQYF. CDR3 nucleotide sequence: TGTGCCAGCAGCCTCTCGACTAGCGCGATACCCGAGGCCTACGAGCAGTACTTC.

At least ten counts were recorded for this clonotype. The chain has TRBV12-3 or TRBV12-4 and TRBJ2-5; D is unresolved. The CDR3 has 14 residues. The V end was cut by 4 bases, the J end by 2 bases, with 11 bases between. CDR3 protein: CASSSRAFQETQYF. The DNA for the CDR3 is TGTGCCAGCAGTTCCCGGGCGTTTCAAGAGACCCAGTACTTC.

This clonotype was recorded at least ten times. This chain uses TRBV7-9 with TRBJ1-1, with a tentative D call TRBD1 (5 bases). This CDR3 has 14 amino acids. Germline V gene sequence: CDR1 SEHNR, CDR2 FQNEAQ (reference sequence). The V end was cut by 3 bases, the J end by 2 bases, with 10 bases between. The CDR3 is CASSFSRENTEAFF. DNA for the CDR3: TGTGCCAGCAGCTTTTCCAGGGAAAACACTGAAGCTTTCTTT.

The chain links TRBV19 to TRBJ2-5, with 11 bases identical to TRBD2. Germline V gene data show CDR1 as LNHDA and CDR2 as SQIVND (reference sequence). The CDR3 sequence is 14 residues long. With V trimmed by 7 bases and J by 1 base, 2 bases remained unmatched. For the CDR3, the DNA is TGTGCCAGTACTAGCGGGAGGTTCCAAGAGACCCAGTACTTC. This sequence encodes CASTSGRFQETQYF.

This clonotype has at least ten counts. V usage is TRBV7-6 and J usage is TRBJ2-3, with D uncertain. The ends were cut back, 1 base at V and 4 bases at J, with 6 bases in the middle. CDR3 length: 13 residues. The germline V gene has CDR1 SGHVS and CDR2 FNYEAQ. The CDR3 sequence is CASSLVRSDTQYF. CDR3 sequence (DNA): TGTGCCAGCAGCTTAGTTAGGTCAGATACGCAGTATTTT.

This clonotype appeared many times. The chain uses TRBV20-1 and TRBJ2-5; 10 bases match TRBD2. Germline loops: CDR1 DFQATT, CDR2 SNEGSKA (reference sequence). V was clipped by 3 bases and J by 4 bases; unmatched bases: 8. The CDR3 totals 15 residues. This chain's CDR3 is CSASTSGDPGETQYF. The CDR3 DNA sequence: TGCAGTGCTAGTACTAGCGGGGACCCCGGAGAGACCCAGTACTTC.

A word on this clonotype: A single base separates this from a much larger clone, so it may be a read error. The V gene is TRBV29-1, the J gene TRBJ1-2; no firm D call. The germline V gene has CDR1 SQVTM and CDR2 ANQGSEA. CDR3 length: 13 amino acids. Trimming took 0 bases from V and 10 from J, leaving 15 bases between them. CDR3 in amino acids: CSVEDGGFGVYTF. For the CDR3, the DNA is TGCAGCGTTGAAGATGGTGGATTTGGTGTCTACACCTTC.

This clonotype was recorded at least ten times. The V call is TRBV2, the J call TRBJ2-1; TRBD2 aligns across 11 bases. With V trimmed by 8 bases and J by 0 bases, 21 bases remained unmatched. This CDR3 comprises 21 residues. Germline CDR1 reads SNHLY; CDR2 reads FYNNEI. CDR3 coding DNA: TGTGCCAGCGGGGGACAGGTCCATCTAGCGGGGGGCTCCAGCTCCTACAATGAGCAGTTCTTC. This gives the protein CASGGQVHLAGGSSSYNEQFF.

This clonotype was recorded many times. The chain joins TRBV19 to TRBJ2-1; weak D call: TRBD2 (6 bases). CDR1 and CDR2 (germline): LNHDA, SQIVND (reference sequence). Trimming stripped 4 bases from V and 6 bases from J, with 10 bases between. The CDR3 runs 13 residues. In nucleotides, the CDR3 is TGTGCCAGTAGTACCCTAGCGAGCAATGAGCAGTTCTTC. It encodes CASSTLASNEQFF. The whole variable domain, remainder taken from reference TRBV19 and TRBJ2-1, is DGGITQSPKYLFRKEGQNVTLSCEQNLNHDAMYWYRQDPGQGLRLIYYSQIVNDFQKGDIAEGYSVSREKKESFPLTVTSAQKNPTAFYLCASSTLASNEQFFGPGTRLTVL.

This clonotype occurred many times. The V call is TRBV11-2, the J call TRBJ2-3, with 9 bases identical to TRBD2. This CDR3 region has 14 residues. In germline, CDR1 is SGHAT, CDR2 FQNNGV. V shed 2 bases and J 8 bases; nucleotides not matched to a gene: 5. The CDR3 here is CASSLPSGVGTQYF. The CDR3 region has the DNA TGTGCCAGCAGCTTACCTAGCGGGGTCGGTACGCAGTATTTT. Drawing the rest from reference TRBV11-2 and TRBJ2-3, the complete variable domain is EAGVAQSPRYKIIEKRQSVAFWCNPISGHATLYWYQQILGQGPKLLIQFQNNGVVDDSQLPKDRFSAERLKGVDSTLKIQPAKLEDSAVYLCASSLPSGVGTQYFGPGTRLTVL.

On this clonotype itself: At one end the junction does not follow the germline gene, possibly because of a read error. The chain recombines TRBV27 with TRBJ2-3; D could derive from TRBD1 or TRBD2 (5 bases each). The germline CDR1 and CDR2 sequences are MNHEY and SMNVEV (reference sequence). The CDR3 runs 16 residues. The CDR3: CASSLVIGAGTGTQYF. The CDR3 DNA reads TGTGCCAGCAGTTTGGTGATTGGGGCGGGCACAGGTACGCAGTATTTT.

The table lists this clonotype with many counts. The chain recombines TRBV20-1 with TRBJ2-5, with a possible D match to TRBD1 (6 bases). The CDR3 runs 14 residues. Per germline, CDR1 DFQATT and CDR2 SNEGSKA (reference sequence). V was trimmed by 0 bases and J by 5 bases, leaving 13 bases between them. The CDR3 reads CSARDGAGDETQYF. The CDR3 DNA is TGCAGTGCTAGAGATGGGGCAGGGGACGAGACCCAGTACTTC.

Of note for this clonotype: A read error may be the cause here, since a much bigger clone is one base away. This CDR3 is CASSLGQGIYTEAFF. The CDR3 bases are TGTGCCAGCAGCTTGGGACAGGGGATTTACACTGAAGCTTTCTTT. This chain joins TRBV7-9 and TRBJ1-1; 10 bases match TRBD1. Germline V gene data show CDR1 as SEHNR and CDR2 as FQNEAQ (reference sequence). V was pared by 3 bases and J by 3 bases, with 4 bases of the junction left unmatched. CDR3 length equals 15 residues.

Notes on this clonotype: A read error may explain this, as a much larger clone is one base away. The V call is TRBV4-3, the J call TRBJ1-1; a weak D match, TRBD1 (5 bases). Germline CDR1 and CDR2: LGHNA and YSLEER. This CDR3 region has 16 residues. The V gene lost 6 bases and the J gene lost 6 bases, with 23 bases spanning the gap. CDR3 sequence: CASRAGVRGTDAEAFF. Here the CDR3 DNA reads TGCGCCAGCAGGGCTGGGGTGCGGGGGACGGACGCTGAAGCTTTCTTT.

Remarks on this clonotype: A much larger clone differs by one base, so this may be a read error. CDR3 nucleotides: TGTGCCAGTAGTATTGTGGGACGCTCCTACAATGAGCAGTTCTTC. Its protein product is CASSIVGRSYNEQFF. The chain couples TRBV19 to TRBJ2-1; D possibly matches TRBD1 or TRBD2 (5 bases each). Germline V lookup: CDR1 LNHDA, CDR2 SQIVND (reference sequence). Trimming pared 3 bases from V and 0 bases from J, leaving 9 bases between. The CDR3 has 15 residues.

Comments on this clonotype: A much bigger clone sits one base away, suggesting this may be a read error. CDR3 sequence (DNA): TGTGCCAGCAGCTACGTCCCCGGGACTGCCTACGAGCAGTACTTC. This encodes CASSYVPGTAYEQYF. The V call is TRBV6-5, the J call TRBJ2-7; possibly TRBD2 for D (6 bases). Germline values: CDR1 MNHEY, CDR2 SVGAGI. The CDR3 covers 15 residues. Between the trimmed V and J ends, which lost 6 bases and 2 bases, there was a span of 17 bases.

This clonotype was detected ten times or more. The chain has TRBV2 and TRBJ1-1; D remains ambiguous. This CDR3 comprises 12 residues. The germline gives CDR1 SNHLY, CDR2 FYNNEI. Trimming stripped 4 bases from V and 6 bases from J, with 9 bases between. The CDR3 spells CASSVTEPEAFF. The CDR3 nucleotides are TGTGCCAGCAGTGTAACAGAGCCTGAAGCTTTCTTT.

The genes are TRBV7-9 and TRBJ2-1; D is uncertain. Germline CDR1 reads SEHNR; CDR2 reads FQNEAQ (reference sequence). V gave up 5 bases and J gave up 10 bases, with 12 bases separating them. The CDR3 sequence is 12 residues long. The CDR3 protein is CASSPTGAEQFF. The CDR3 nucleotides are TGTGCCAGCAGCCCGACGGGCGCCGAGCAGTTCTTC.